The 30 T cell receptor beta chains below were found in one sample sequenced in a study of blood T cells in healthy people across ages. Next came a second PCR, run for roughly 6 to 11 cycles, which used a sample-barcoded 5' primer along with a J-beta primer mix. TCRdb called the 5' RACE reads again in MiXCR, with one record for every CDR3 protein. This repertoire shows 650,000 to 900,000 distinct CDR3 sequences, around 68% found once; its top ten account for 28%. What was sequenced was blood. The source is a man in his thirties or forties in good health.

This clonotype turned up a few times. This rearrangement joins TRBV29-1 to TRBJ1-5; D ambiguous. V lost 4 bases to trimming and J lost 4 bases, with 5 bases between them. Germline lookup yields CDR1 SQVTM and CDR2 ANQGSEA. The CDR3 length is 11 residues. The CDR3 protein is CSVGFNQPQHF. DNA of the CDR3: TGCAGCGTTGGCTTTAATCAGCCCCAGCATTTT.

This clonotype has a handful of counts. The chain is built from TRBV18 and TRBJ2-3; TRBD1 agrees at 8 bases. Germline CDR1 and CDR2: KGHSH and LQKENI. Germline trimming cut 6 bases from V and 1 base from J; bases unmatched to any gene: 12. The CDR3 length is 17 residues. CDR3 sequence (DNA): TGTGCCAGCTCCCGGGACAGGTCTGGGCCTGGCACAGATACGCAGTATTTT. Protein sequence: CASSRDRSGPGTDTQYF.

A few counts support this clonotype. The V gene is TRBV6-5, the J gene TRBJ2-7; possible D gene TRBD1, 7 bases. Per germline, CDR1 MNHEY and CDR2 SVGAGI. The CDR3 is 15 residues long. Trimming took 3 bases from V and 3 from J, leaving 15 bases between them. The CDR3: CASSYEGRGDYEQYF. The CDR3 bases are TGTGCCAGCAGTTATGAGGGCAGGGGGGACTACGAGCAGTACTTC.

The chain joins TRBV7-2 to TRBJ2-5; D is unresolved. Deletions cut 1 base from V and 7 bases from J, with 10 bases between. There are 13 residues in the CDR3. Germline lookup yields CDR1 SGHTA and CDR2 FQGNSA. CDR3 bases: TGTGCCAGCAGCTTAGGAAACCCAGCGACCCAGTACTTC. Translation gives CASSLGNPATQYF.

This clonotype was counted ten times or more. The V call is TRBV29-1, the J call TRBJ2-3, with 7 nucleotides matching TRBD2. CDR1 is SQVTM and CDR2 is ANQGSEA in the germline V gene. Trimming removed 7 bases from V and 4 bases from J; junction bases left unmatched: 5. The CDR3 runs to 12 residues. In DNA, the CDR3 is TGCAGCGGGTTCGGGGGGTCAGATACGCAGTATTTT. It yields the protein CSGFGGSDTQYF.

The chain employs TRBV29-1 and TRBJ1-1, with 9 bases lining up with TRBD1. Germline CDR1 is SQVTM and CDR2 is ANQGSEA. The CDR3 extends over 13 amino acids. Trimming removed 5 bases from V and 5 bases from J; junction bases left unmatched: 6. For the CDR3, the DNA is TGCAGCGTTTGGACAGGGGTGGGGACTGAAGCTTTCTTT. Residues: CSVWTGVGTEAFF.

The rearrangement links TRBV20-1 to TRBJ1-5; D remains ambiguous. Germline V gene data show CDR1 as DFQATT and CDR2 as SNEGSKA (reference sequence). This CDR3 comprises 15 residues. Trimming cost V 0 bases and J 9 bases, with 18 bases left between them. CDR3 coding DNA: TGCAGTGCTAGAGACCCGGGATGGACTATTTTGCCCCAGCATTTT. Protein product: CSARDPGWTILPQHF.

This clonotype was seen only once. The CDR3 protein is CASSRDGGDEKLFF. The CDR3 DNA is TGTGCCAGCAGCCGGGACGGCGGGGATGAAAAACTGTTTTTT. The chain carries TRBV4-2 and TRBJ1-4, with D possibly TRBD1 on 5 matching bases. The germline V gene encodes CDR1 LGHNA and CDR2 YNFKEQ. The V and J ends lost 4 bases and 6 bases respectively, with 12 bases between them. This CDR3 spans 14 amino acids.

The CDR3 DNA reads TGTGCCAGCAGTGAAATCCAAGGACAGGTTTACTACGAGCAGTACTTC. Amino acids: CASSEIQGQVYYEQYF. The chain is built from TRBV2 and TRBJ2-7, with 7 bases that match TRBD1. After removal of 2 bases from V and 3 bases from J, the junction contained 10 bases not matched to a gene. The length of the CDR3 is 16 residues. Germline V lookup: CDR1 SNHLY, CDR2 FYNNEI.

CDR3: CASSLVAGGYNEQFF. In nucleotides, the CDR3 is TGTGCCAGCAGCTTAGTAGCGGGGGGTTACAATGAGCAGTTCTTC. This chain links TRBV11-2 with TRBJ2-1, with 10 bases fitting TRBD2. Germline V gene lookup returns CDR1 SGHAT and CDR2 FQNNGV. Trimming removed 1 base from V and 4 bases from J; junction bases left unmatched: 1. CDR3 size: 15 residues.

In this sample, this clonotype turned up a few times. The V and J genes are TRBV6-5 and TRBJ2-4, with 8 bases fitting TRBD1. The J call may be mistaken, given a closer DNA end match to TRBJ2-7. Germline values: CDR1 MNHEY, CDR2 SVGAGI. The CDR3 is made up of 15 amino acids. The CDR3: CASSYLTGESYEQYF. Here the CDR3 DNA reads TGTGCCAGCAGTTACTTGACAGGGGAGTCCTACGAGCAGTACTTC.

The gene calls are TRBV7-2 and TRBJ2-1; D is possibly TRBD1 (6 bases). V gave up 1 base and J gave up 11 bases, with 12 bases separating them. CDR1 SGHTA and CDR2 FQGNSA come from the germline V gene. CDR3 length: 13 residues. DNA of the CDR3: TGTGCCAGCAGCTTAGGGTCAGGGGTTCAGCAGTTCTTC. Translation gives CASSLGSGVQQFF.

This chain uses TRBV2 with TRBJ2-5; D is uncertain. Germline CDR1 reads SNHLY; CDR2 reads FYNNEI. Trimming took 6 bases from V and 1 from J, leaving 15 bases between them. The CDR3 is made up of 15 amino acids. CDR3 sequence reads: CASSASTGGQETQYF. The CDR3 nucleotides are TGTGCCAGCAGCGCTAGTACGGGCGGCCAAGAGACCCAGTACTTC.

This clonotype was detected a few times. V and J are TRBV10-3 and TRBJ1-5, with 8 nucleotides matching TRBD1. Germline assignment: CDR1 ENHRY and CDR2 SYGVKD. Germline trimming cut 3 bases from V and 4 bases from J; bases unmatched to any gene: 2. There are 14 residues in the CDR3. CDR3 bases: TGTGCCATCAGTGACGGGACAGGTAATCAGCCCCAGCATTTT. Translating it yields CAISDGTGNQPQHF.

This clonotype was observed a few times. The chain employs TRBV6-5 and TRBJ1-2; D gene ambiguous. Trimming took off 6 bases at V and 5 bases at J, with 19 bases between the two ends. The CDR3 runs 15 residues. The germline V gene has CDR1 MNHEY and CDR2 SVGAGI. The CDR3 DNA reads TGTGCCAGCAGGGATCCCTTAACAACACGTTATGGCTACACCTTC. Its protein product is CASRDPLTTRYGYTF.

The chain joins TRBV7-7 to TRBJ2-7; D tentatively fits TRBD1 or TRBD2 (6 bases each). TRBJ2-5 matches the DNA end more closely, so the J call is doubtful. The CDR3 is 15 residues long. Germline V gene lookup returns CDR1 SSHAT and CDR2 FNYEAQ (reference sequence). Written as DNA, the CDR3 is TGTGCCAGCAGCTTGGACGGGGGCTCAGGAGAGACCCAGTACTTC. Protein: CASSLDGGSGETQYF.

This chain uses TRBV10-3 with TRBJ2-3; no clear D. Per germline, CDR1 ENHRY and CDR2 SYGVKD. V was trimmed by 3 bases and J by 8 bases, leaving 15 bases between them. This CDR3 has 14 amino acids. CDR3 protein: CAISDGPGDGTQYF. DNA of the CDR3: TGTGCCATCAGTGATGGACCTGGGGATGGTACGCAGTATTTT.

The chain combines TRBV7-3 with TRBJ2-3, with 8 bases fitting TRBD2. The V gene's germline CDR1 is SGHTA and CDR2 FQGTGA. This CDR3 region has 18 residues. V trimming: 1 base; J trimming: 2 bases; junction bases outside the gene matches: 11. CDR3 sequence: CASSLRGGAGGNTDTQYF. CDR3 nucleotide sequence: TGTGCCAGCAGCTTAAGAGGAGGGGCGGGGGGAAACACAGATACGCAGTATTTT.

CDR3 sequence reads: CSASDPRGNNEQFF. The CDR3 DNA reads as TGCAGTGCTAGCGACCCCCGGGGGAACAATGAGCAGTTCTTC. The chain uses TRBV20-1 and TRBJ2-1; possibly TRBD2 for D (6 bases). The germline V gene has CDR1 DFQATT and CDR2 SNEGSKA (reference sequence). This CDR3 contains 14 residues. V dropped 3 bases and J dropped 5 bases, with 14 bases sitting between them.

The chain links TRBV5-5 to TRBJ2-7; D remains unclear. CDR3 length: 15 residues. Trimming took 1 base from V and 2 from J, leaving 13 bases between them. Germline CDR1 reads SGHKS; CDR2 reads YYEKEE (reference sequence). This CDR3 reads CASSLYLDGPYEQYF. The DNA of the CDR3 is TGTGCCAGCAGCTTGTATCTGGACGGTCCCTACGAGCAGTACTTC.

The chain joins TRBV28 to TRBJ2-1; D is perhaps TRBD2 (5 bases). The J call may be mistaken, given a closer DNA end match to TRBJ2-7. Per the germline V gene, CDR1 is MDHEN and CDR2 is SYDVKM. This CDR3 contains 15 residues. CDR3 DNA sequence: TGTGCCAGCAGTTCCCCAAGAGGGAAAGCATACGAGCAGTACTTC. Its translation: CASSSPRGKAYEQYF.

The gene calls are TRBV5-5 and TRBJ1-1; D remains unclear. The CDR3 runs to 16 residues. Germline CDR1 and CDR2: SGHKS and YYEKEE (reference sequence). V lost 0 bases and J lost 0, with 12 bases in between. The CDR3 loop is CASSLVASFMNTEAFF. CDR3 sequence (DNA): TGTGCCAGCAGCTTGGTCGCCAGTTTCATGAACACTGAAGCTTTCTTT.

The CDR3, as DNA: TGCGCCAGCAGCTTGGTACCAGGGAGACAGCCCCAGCATTTT. It yields the protein CASSLVPGRQPQHF. The V call is TRBV5-1, the J call TRBJ1-5; D perhaps matches TRBD1 (5 bases). CDR1 and CDR2 from the germline V gene are SGHRS and YFSETQ. Deletions cut 0 bases from V and 7 bases from J, with 11 bases between. CDR3 length: 14 amino acids.

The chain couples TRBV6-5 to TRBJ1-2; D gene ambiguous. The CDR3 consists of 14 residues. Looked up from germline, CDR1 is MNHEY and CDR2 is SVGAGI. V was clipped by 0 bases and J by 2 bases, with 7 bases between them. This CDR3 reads CASSYSTDNYGYTF. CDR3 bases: TGTGCCAGCAGTTACTCCACAGACAACTATGGCTACACCTTC.

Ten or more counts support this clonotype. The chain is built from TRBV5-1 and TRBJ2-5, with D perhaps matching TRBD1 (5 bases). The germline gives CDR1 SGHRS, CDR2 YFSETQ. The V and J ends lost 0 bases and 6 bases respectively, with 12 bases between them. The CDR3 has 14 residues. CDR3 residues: CASSLDVGQKTQYF. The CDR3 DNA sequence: TGCGCCAGCAGCTTGGATGTGGGGCAGAAGACCCAGTACTTC.

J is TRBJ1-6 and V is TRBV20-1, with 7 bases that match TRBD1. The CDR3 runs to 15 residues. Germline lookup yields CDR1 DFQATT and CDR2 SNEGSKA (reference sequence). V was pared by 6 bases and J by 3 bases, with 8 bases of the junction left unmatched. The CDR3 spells CSAGPTGIYNSPLHF. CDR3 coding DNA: TGCAGTGCGGGACCGACAGGGATCTATAATTCACCCCTCCACTTT.

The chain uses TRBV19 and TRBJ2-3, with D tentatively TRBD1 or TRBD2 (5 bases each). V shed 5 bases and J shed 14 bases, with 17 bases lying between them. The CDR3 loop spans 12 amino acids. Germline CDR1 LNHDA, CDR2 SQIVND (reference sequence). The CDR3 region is CASSPGTVPRYF. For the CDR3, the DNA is TGTGCCAGTAGTCCCGGGACGGTCCCTAGGTATTTT. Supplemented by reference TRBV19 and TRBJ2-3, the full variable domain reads DGGITQSPKYLFRKEGQNVTLSCEQNLNHDAMYWYRQDPGQGLRLIYYSQIVNDFQKGDIAEGYSVSREKKESFPLTVTSAQKNPTAFYLCASSPGTVPRYFGPGTRLTVL.

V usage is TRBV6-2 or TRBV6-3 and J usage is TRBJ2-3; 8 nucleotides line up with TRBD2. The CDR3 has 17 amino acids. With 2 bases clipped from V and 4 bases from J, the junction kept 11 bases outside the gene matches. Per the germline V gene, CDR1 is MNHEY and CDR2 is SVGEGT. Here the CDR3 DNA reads TGTGCCAGCAGTTACGGGACTAGTCGGGAGGAACCAGATACGCAGTATTTT. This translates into CASSYGTSREEPDTQYF.

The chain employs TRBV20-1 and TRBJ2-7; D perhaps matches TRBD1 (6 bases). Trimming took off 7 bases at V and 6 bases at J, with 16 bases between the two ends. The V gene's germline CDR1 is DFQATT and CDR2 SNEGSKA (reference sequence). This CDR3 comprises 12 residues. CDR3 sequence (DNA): TGCAGTGTCGCGCGTACAGGGTCCGAGCAGTACTTC. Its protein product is CSVARTGSEQYF.

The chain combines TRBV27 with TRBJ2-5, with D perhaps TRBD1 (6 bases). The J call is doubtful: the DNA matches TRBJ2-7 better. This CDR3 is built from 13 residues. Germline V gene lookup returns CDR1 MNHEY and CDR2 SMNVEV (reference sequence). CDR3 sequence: CASTYWRGGEQYF. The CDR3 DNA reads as TGTGCCAGCACCTACTGGCGAGGGGGCGAGCAGTACTTC.